This entry lists 14 T cell receptor beta chains sequenced from one sample in a study of T cells in Graves' hyperthyroidism and ophthalmopathy (dated by TCRdb to the late 2010s). The library came from multiplex PCR. Data came from an Illumina HiSeq 2000. The TCR beta CDR3 regions were amplified from RNA transcripts. The first round of RT-PCR for the TCR CDR3 was performed with the HTBI primer set and the Qiagen OneStep RT-PCR kit. In-frame beta chains were kept once TCRdb had trimmed the public reads at Q25 with fastp and called clones with MiXCR. Every entry covers one CDR3 protein and lists the most common genes and DNA from its rows. The sample table records more than 600,000 distinct CDR3 sequences; 15% to 20% of these occur just once. The ten largest account for over 7.5% of the sample. Sequenced material: blood. These TCRs come from a man younger than 30 with Graves' hyperthyroidism.

This clonotype was recorded at least ten times. The rearrangement uses TRBV6-2 or TRBV6-3 and TRBJ2-7, with 8 bases identical to TRBD2. CDR1 is MNHEY and CDR2 is SVGEGT in the germline V gene. V was clipped by 5 bases and J by 0 bases; unmatched bases: 9. The CDR3 extends over 16 amino acids. CDR3 in amino acids: CASSAPWREVSYEQYF. In DNA, the CDR3 is TGTGCCAGCAGTGCTCCATGGCGGGAGGTCTCCTACGAGCAGTACTTC.

The rearrangement uses TRBV6-5 and TRBJ1-2; perhaps TRBD1 as D (5 bases). The germline V and J ends were trimmed by 1 base and 1 base, with 13 bases remaining between them. The CDR3 totals 16 residues. CDR1 MNHEY and CDR2 SVGAGI come from the germline V gene. Written as DNA, the CDR3 is TGTGCCAGCAGTTACTTACTTGACAGCTTTAACTATGGCTACACCTTC. It translates to CASSYLLDSFNYGYTF.

This clonotype was detected only a few times. CDR3 region: CASSLDRHPSYEQYF. The CDR3 DNA is TGCGCCAGCAGCTTGGACAGACACCCGTCCTACGAGCAGTACTTC. The chain is built from TRBV5-1 and TRBJ2-7; D gene unclear. CDR1 and CDR2 (germline): SGHRS, YFSETQ. The CDR3 has 15 amino acids. The ends were cut back, 0 bases at V and 1 base at J, with 11 bases in the middle.

This clonotype was detected many times. V gene TRBV18 combines with J gene TRBJ2-7, with D maybe TRBD2 (6 bases). CDR1 KGHSH and CDR2 LQKENI come from the germline V gene. The ends were cut back, 0 bases at V and 3 bases at J, with 12 bases in the middle. The length of the CDR3 is 15 residues. CDR3 amino acids: CASSPPGGIHYEQYF. CDR3 sequence (DNA): TGTGCCAGCTCACCACCGGGAGGTATCCACTACGAGCAGTACTTC.

This clonotype has only a few counts. The rearrangement joins TRBV12-3 or TRBV12-4 to TRBJ2-1; D unclear. This CDR3 is built from 13 residues. Trimming removed 3 bases at V and 5 bases at J, with 8 bases between. The CDR3 sequence: CASSFAGDNEQFF. In DNA, the CDR3 is TGTGCCAGCAGTTTCGCAGGAGACAATGAGCAGTTCTTC.

This clonotype was seen many times. This rearrangement joins TRBV6-1 to TRBJ2-1; unclear D gene. Germline-derived CDR1 and CDR2 are MNHNS and SASEGT. This CDR3 is built from 16 residues. V was clipped by 6 bases and J by 0 bases, with 15 bases between them. The CDR3 DNA sequence: TGTGCCAGCAGGGTGGGTGGTAGGGACTCCTACAATGAGCAGTTCTTC. Its protein product is CASRVGGRDSYNEQFF.

The chain uses TRBV20-1 and TRBJ2-5, with no clear D. The CDR3 has 14 residues. Germline CDR1 DFQATT, CDR2 SNEGSKA (reference sequence). With 0 bases removed from V and 5 bases from J, the gap between germline ends came to 13 bases. The CDR3 loop reads CSARESPSVETQYF. For the CDR3, the DNA is TGCAGTGCTAGAGAAAGCCCCTCCGTGGAGACCCAGTACTTC.

In this sample, this clonotype turned up many times. The chain has TRBV7-9 and TRBJ2-7; D is ambiguous. The CDR3 has 13 residues. Deletions cut 5 bases from V and 3 bases from J, with 11 bases between. Looked up from germline, CDR1 is SEHNR and CDR2 is FQNEAQ (reference sequence). The CDR3 region is CASSPSRVYEQYF. DNA of the CDR3: TGTGCCAGCAGCCCCTCCCGGGTCTACGAGCAGTACTTC.

There are many counts of this clonotype. In DNA form, the CDR3 reads TGCGCCAGCAGCCTCCCCGAGGGAGGGTACGGTGAGCAGTTCTTC. Its translation: CASSLPEGGYGEQFF. The chain links TRBV5-1 to TRBJ2-1; TRBD2 aligns across 7 bases. J lost 9 bases, V lost 4 bases, and 13 bases had no gene match. Per germline, CDR1 SGHRS and CDR2 YFSETQ. This CDR3 is 15 amino acids long.

This clonotype came up once. The V and J genes are TRBV4-3 and TRBJ2-3, with 14 bases aligning to TRBD2. This CDR3 has 16 amino acids. Germline V gene sequence: CDR1 LGHNA, CDR2 YSLEER. V gave up 1 base and J gave up 4 bases; unmatched junction bases: 1. For the CDR3, the DNA is TGCGCCAGCAGCCAAGGGGGACTAGCGGGGGCAGATACGCAGTATTTT. It specifies CASSQGGLAGADTQYF.

A word on this clonotype: A much larger clone is a single base away; this may be a read error. The CDR3 ends on some other residue instead of the conserved phenylalanine or tryptophan, so this is likely a read error. The chain carries TRBV28 and TRBJ2-7, with D tentatively TRBD1 or TRBD2 (5 bases each). The CDR3 length is 13 residues. The V end was cut by 8 bases, the J end by 3 bases, with 14 bases between. CDR1 MDHEN and CDR2 SYDVKM come from the germline V gene. This chain's CDR3 is CASAEGRLYEQYL. Written as DNA, the CDR3 is TGTGCCAGCGCCGAGGGGCGGCTCTACGAGCAGTACCTC.

The chain couples TRBV14 to TRBJ2-3, with 8 bases matching TRBD2. CDR3 size: 16 residues. In germline, CDR1 is SGHDN, CDR2 FVKESK. V trimming: 5 bases; J trimming: 1 base; junction bases outside the gene matches: 8. The CDR3: CASSNLAGGGTDTQYF. The CDR3 DNA sequence: TGTGCCAGCAGCAACCTGGCGGGGGGCGGCACAGATACGCAGTATTTT.

The V call is TRBV18, the J call TRBJ1-4; D might be TRBD1 (6 bases). This CDR3 is 16 amino acids long. With 4 bases removed from V and 0 bases from J, the gap between germline ends came to 12 bases. Germline-derived CDR1 and CDR2 are KGHSH and LQKENI. This CDR3 reads CASSQRQAATNEKLFF. The CDR3 DNA is TGTGCCAGCTCACAACGACAGGCTGCAACTAATGAAAAACTGTTTTTT.

This clonotype occurred many times. CDR3: CASSLTGTTTDTQYF. CDR3 DNA sequence: TGTGCCAGCAGTCTCACCGGGACTACCACGGATACGCAGTATTTT. V gene TRBV28 combines with J gene TRBJ2-3; 7 nucleotides line up with TRBD2. The CDR3 has 15 amino acids. The V and J ends lost 5 bases and 6 bases, in that order; junction bases with no gene match: 11. Per the germline V gene, CDR1 is MDHEN and CDR2 is SYDVKM.